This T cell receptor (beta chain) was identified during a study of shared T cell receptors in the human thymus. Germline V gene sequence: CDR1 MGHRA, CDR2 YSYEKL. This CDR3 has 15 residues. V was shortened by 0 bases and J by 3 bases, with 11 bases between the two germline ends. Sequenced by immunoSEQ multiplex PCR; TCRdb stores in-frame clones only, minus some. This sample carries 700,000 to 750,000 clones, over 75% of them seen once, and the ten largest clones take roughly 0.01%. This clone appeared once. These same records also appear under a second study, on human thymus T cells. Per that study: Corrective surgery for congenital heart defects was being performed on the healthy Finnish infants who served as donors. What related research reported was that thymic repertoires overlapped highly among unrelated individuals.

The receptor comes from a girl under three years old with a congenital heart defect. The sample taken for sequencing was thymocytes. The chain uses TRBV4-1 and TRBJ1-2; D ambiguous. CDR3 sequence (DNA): TGCGCCAGCAGCCAAGAAATGCCAGCGGACTATGGCTACACCTTC. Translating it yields CASSQEMPADYGYTF.